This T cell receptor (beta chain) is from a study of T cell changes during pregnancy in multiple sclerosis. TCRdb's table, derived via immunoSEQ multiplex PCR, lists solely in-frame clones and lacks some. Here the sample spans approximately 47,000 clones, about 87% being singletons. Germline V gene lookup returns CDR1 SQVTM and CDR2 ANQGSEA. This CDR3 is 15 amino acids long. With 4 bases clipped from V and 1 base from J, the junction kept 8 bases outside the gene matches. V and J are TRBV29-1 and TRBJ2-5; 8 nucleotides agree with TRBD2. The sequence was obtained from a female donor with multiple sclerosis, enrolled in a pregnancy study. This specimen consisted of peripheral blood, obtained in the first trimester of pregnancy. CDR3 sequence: CSVVGAGGPQETQYF. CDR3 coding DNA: TGCAGCGTTGTCGGGGCGGGGGGTCCCCAAGAGACCCAGTACTTC.